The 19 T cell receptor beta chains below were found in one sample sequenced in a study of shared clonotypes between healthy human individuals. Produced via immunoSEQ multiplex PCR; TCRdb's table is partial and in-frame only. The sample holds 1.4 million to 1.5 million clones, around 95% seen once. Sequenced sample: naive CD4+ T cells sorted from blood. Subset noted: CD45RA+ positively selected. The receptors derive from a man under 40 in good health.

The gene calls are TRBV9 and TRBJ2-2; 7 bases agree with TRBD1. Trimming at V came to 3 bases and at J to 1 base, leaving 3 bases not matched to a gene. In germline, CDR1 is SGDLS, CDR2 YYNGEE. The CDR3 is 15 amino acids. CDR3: CASSERGQNTGELFF. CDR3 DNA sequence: TGTGCCAGCAGCGAAAGGGGGCAGAACACCGGGGAGCTGTTTTTT.

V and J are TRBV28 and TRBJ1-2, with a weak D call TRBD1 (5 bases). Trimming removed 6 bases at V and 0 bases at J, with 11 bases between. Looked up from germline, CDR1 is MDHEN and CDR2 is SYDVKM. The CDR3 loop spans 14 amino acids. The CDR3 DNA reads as TGTGCCAGCAGCTTAACAGGCCCTAACTATGGCTACACCTTC. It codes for CASSLTGPNYGYTF.

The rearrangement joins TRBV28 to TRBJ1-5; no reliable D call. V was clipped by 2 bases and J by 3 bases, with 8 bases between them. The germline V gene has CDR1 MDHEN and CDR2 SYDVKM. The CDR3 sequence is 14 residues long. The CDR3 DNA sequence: TGTGCCAGCAGTTTAGGGCAGTTCAATCAGCCCCAGCATTTT. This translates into CASSLGQFNQPQHF. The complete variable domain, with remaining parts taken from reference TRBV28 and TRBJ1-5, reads DVKVTQSSRYLVKRTGEKVFLECVQDMDHENMFWYRQDPGLGLRLIYFSYDVKMKEKGDIPEGYSVSREKKERFSLILESASTNQTSMYLCASSLGQFNQPQHFGDGTRLSIL.

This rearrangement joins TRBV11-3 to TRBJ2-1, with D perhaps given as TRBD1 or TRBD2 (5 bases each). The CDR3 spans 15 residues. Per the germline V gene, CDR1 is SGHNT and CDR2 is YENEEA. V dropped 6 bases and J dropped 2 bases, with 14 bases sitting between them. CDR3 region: CASSRGRGPYNEQFF. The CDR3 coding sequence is TGTGCCAGCAGTCGCGGTCGGGGACCCTACAATGAGCAGTTCTTC.

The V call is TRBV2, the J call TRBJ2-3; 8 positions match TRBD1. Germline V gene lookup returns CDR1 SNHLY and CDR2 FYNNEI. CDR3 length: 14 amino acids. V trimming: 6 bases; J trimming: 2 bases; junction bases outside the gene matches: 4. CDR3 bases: TGTGCCAGCAGGCAGGACAGGGCCACAGATACGCAGTATTTT. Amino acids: CASRQDRATDTQYF.

For the CDR3, the DNA is TGTGCCAGTAGTCGGGGCGGGAGTAAAGAGACCCAGTACTTC. Amino acid sequence: CASSRGGSKETQYF. The chain couples TRBV19 to TRBJ2-5, with 7 bases that match TRBD2. The V gene end was trimmed by 5 bases and the J gene end by 3 bases; junction bases not matched to a gene: 6. The CDR3 contains 14 residues. Germline assignment: CDR1 LNHDA and CDR2 SQIVND (reference sequence).

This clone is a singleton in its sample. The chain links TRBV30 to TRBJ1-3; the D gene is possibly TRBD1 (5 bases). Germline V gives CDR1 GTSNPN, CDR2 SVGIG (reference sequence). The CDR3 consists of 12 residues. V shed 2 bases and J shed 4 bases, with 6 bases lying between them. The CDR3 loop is CAWSNRGNTIYF. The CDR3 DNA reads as TGTGCCTGGAGTAACAGGGGAAACACCATATATTTT.

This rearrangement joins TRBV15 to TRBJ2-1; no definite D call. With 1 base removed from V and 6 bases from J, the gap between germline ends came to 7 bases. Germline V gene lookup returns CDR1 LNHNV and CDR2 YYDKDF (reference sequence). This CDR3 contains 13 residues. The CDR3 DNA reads TGTGCCACCAGCAGAGTGGTAGTCAATGAGCAGTTCTTC. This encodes CATSRVVVNEQFF.

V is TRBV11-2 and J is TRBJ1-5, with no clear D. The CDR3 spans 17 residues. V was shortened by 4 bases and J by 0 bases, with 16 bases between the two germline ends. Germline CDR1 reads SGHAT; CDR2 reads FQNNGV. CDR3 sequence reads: CASSSGTSSYSNQPQHF. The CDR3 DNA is TGTGCCAGCAGCTCGGGTACATCCTCTTATAGCAATCAGCCCCAGCATTTT.

In nucleotides, the CDR3 is TGCGCCGGGGGGGCGACAGGGTTGAGCACCGGGGAGCTGTTTTTT. It yields the protein CAGGATGLSTGELFF. V usage is TRBV10-2 and J usage is TRBJ2-2; the D call may be TRBD1 or TRBD2 (7 bases each). With 11 bases removed from V and 4 bases from J, the gap between germline ends came to 20 bases. Germline V gene data show CDR1 as WSHSY and CDR2 as SAAADI. There are 15 residues in the CDR3.

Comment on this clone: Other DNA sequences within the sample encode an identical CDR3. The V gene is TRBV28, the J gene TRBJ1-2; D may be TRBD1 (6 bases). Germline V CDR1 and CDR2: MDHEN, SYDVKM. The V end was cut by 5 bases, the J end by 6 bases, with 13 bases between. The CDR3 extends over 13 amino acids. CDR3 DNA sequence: TGTGCCAGCAGTCGGGGGGGGCTCGATGGCTACACCTTC. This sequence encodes CASSRGGLDGYTF.

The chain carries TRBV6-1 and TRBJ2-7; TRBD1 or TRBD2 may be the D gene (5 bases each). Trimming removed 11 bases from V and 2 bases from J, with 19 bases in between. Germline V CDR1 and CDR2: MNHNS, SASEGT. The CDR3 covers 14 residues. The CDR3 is CAGTRALGPYEQYF. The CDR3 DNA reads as TGTGCCGGAACCAGGGCACTAGGACCCTACGAGCAGTACTTC.

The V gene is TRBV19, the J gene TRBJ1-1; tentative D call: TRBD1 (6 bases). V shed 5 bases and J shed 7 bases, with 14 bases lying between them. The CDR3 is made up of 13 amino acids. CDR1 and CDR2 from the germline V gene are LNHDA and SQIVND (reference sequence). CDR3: CASSSQGQGEAFF. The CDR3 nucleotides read TGTGCCAGTAGTTCCCAGGGGCAGGGTGAAGCTTTCTTT.

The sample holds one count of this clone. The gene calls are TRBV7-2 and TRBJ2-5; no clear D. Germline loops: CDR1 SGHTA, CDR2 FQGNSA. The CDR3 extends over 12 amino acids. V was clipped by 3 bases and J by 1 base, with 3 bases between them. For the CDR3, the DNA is TGTGCCAGCAGCTTCTTCCAAGAGACCCAGTACTTC. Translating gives CASSFFQETQYF.

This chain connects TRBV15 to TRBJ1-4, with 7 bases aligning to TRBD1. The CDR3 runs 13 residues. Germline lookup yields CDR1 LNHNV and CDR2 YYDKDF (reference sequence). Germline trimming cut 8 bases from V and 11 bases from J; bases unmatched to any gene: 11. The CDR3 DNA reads TGTGCCACCGTAGGGGCAGGGGGACATAAACTGTTTTTT. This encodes CATVGAGGHKLFF. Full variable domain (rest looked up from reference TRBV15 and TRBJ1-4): DAMVIQNPRYQVTQFGKPVTLSCSQTLNHNVMYWYQQKSSQAPKLLFHYYDKDFNNEADTPDNFQSRRPNTSFCFLDIRSPGLGDTAMYLCATVGAGGHKLFFGSGTQLSVL.

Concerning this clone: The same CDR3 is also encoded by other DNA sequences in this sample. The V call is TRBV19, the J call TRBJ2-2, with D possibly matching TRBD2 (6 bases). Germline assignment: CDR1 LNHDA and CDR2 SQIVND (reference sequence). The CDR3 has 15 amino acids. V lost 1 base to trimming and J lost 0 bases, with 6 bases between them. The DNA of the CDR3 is TGTGCCAGTAGTATAGGCGGGGCGAACACCGGGGAGCTGTTTTTT. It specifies CASSIGGANTGELFF.

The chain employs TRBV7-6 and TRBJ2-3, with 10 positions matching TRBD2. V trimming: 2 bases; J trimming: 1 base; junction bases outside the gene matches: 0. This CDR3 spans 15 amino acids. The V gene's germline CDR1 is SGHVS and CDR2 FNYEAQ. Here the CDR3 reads CASSLLAGGTDTQYF. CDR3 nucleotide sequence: TGTGCCAGCAGCTTACTAGCGGGAGGCACAGATACGCAGTATTTT.

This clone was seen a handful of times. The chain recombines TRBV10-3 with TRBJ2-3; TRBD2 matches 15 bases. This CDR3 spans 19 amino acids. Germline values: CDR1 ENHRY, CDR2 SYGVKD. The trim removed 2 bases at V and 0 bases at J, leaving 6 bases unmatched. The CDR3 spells CAISEARTSGRGSTDTQYF. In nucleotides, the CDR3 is TGTGCCATCAGTGAGGCCAGGACTAGCGGGAGGGGCAGCACAGATACGCAGTATTTT.

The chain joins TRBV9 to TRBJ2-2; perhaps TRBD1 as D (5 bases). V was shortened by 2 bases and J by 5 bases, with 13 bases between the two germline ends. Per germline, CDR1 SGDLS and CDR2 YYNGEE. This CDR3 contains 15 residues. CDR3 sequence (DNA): TGTGCCAGCAGCGTTTTCCCAGGGATGACCGGGGAGCTGTTTTTT. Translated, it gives CASSVFPGMTGELFF.